These 15 T cell receptor beta chains came from one sample sequenced in a study of CD8 T cells in Susac syndrome (dated 2019 in TCRdb). Library method: the immunoSEQ multiplex PCR assay. RNA was extracted using the RNeasy kit, and roughly 0.45 to 1 ug of the RNA was reverse transcribed with random hexamers. TCRdb handled the public reads itself, with Q25 trimming in fastp and clone calling in MiXCR, and kept productive beta chains. Merged by CDR3 protein, the rows form single entries marked with the most common genes and DNA. The sample data list about 300,000 distinct CDR3 sequences, and approximately 90% of these were observed just once. The ten largest clones take up approximately 0.18% of the sample. Sample: CD8+ T cells from PBMCs. Receptors originate from a human donor with multiple sclerosis.

The rearrangement links TRBV20-1 to TRBJ1-6, with TRBD1 matching over 7 bases. V was clipped by 0 bases and J by 9 bases; unmatched bases: 8. The CDR3 length is 15 residues. CDR1 is DFQATT and CDR2 is SNEGSKA in the germline V gene (reference sequence). The CDR3 nucleotides are TGCAGTGCTAGAGAGGAAGAGGGGGCGGGTTCACCCCTCCACTTT. This gives the protein CSAREEEGAGSPLHF.

The chain combines TRBV28 with TRBJ2-5, with 12 bases lining up with TRBD2. The V segment lost 6 bases and the J segment 4 bases; nucleotides outside the gene matches: 6. The CDR3 has 15 residues. Germline loops: CDR1 MDHEN, CDR2 SYDVKM. The CDR3 sequence is CASRLAGGRRETQYF. DNA of the CDR3: TGTGCCAGCAGACTAGCGGGGGGCCGCCGAGAGACCCAGTACTTC.

This rearrangement joins TRBV4-1 to TRBJ2-5; a weak D match, TRBD1 (6 bases). Trimming stripped 4 bases from V and 0 bases from J, with 12 bases between. CDR1 is MGHRA, CDR2 YSYEKL, per germline. This CDR3 has 15 amino acids. The chain's CDR3 is CASSPRDTHQETQYF. DNA for the CDR3: TGCGCCAGCAGCCCCCGGGACACCCACCAAGAGACCCAGTACTTC.

The V call is TRBV29-1, the J call TRBJ2-1, with D perhaps TRBD1 (6 bases). The CDR3 is 13 residues long. V was cut by 7 bases and J by 12 bases, with 22 bases left in between. CDR1 is SQVTM, CDR2 ANQGSEA, per germline. CDR3 amino acids: CSAEEEDRDSQFF. The CDR3 DNA follows: TGCAGCGCTGAGGAAGAGGACAGAGATTCGCAGTTCTTC.

This chain connects TRBV30 to TRBJ1-1, with TRBD1 as a possible D gene (6 bases). This CDR3 is 12 amino acids long. V was clipped by 7 bases and J by 8 bases, with 17 bases between them. Germline CDR1 is GTSNPN and CDR2 is SVGIG (reference sequence). The CDR3 protein is CAYDSPGQEAFF. CDR3 DNA: TGTGCCTACGATTCTCCCGGACAGGAAGCTTTCTTT.

This chain links TRBV19 with TRBJ1-1; D perhaps matches TRBD1 (6 bases). The CDR3 is 15 amino acids. Germline CDR1 LNHDA, CDR2 SQIVND (reference sequence). V lost 6 bases to trimming and J lost 1 base, with 15 bases between them. CDR3 in amino acids: CASRAAGTSNTEAFF. The CDR3 region has the DNA TGTGCCAGTAGGGCAGCCGGGACATCGAACACTGAAGCTTTCTTT.

The chain couples TRBV24-1 to TRBJ2-5; 7 bases agree with TRBD1. Germline lookup yields CDR1 KGHDR and CDR2 SFDVKD. The junction had 16 bases not matched to a gene; V was cut back by 4 bases and J by 3 bases. The CDR3 is 18 amino acids. CDR3 residues: CATSDRRPGTDRKETQYF. The CDR3 DNA reads TGTGCCACCAGTGACCGCCGCCCTGGGACAGACCGAAAAGAGACCCAGTACTTC.

The V and J genes are TRBV18 and TRBJ2-3; D is ambiguous. Trimming removed 0 bases from V and 4 bases from J, with 5 bases in between. From germline, CDR1 is KGHSH and CDR2 LQKENI. The CDR3 consists of 13 residues. CDR3: CASSPPIPDTQYF. The CDR3 region has the DNA TGTGCCAGCTCACCACCGATTCCAGATACGCAGTATTTT.

The chain couples TRBV9 to TRBJ2-1; TRBD2 agrees at 9 bases. From germline, CDR1 is SGDLS and CDR2 YYNGEE. The junction had 3 bases not matched to a gene; V was cut back by 0 bases and J by 5 bases. The CDR3 has 15 amino acids. In DNA, the CDR3 is TGTGCCAGCAGCGTAGGGACTAGCGCTAACAATGAGCAGTTCTTC. Its protein is CASSVGTSANNEQFF.

Concerning this clonotype: Without the conserved terminal phenylalanine or tryptophan, this CDR3 likely stems from a read error. The V call is TRBV13, the J call TRBJ1-1, with 7 nucleotides matching TRBD1. The germline V gene encodes CDR1 PRHDT and CDR2 FYEKMQ (reference sequence). The CDR3 has 14 residues. Trimming took 4 bases from V and 2 from J; bases not matched to a gene: 4. CDR3 coding DNA: TGTGCCAGCAGCTGGGACAGTCAAAACACTGAAGCTTTCGTT. Translated: CASSWDSQNTEAFV.

The DNA of the CDR3 is TGTGCCAGCAGCTTAGCTCGACGGGACAGAAAAGGCTACACCTTC. Translating it yields CASSLARRDRKGYTF. This rearrangement joins TRBV7-9 to TRBJ1-2; 7 bases are a match to TRBD1. Germline CDR1 is SEHNR and CDR2 is FQNEAQ (reference sequence). CDR3 size: 15 residues. After removal of 0 bases from V and 8 bases from J, the junction contained 9 bases not matched to a gene.

The V call is TRBV6-2 or TRBV6-3, the J call TRBJ2-7, with TRBD1 matching over 8 bases. The length of the CDR3 is 14 residues. Germline V CDR1 and CDR2: MNHEY, SVGEGT. V shed 4 bases, J shed 5 bases, and the junction held 7 bases outside the gene matches. CDR3 sequence: CASSFSLQGDEQYF. As DNA, the CDR3 is TGTGCCAGCAGTTTTTCCCTACAGGGGGACGAGCAGTACTTC.

J is TRBJ2-3 and V is TRBV7-9; D assignment may be TRBD1 or TRBD2 (5 bases each). Trimming pared 5 bases from V and 2 bases from J, leaving 20 bases between. The CDR3 contains 17 residues. Germline lookup yields CDR1 SEHNR and CDR2 FQNEAQ (reference sequence). CDR3 sequence: CASSPSEVGPHTDTQYF. The CDR3 DNA reads TGTGCCAGCAGCCCATCAGAGGTGGGACCTCACACAGATACGCAGTATTTT. Variable domain in full (rest from reference TRBV7-9 and TRBJ2-3): DTGVSQNPRHKITKRGQNVTFRCDPISEHNRLYWYRQTLGQGPEFLTYFQNEAQLEKSRLLSDRFSAERPKGSFSTLEIQRTEQGDSAMYLCASSPSEVGPHTDTQYFGPGTRLTVL.

V gene TRBV27 combines with J gene TRBJ2-1, with D perhaps TRBD2 (7 bases). The CDR3 is made up of 15 amino acids. Germline-derived CDR1 and CDR2 are MNHEY and SMNVEV (reference sequence). Deletions cut 5 bases from V and 4 bases from J, with 15 bases between. The CDR3 protein is CASSVLRGPYNEQFF. The CDR3 DNA follows: TGTGCCAGCAGTGTTCTGCGGGGGCCATACAATGAGCAGTTCTTC.

V usage is TRBV19 and J usage is TRBJ2-5; D gene uncertain. This CDR3 contains 14 residues. Trimming took 2 bases from V and 5 from J, leaving 12 bases between them. Germline V gene data show CDR1 as LNHDA and CDR2 as SQIVND (reference sequence). CDR3 DNA sequence: TGTGCCAGTAGTATATTCTTCCGAGAGGAGACCCAGTACTTC. It encodes CASSIFFREETQYF. Looking up the rest from reference TRBV19 and TRBJ2-5 gives the full variable domain: DGGITQSPKYLFRKEGQNVTLSCEQNLNHDAMYWYRQDPGQGLRLIYYSQIVNDFQKGDIAEGYSVSREKKESFPLTVTSAQKNPTAFYLCASSIFFREETQYFGPGTRLLVL.